The subject of this entry is one T cell receptor beta chain. V lost 0 bases and J lost 7, with 10 bases in between. The germline V gene has CDR1 MNHNS and CDR2 SASEGT. The CDR3 consists of 14 residues. This specimen comes from a study of technical replicates of blood from a few donors. Only in-frame clones appear in the TCRdb table, and some are missing; sequencing was by immunoSEQ multiplex PCR. The repertoire holds 80,000 to 100,000 clones, with roughly 96% as singletons. Sequenced input: T cells isolated from PBMCs. The receptor was isolated from a human donor in good health. V gene TRBV6-1 combines with J gene TRBJ2-1, with D maybe TRBD2 (7 bases). The CDR3 here is CASSEAGGRNEQFF. The CDR3 coding sequence is TGTGCCAGCAGTGAAGCCGGGGGGCGGAATGAGCAGTTCTTC.